This T cell receptor (beta chain) was identified during a study of T cell responses to AZD1222 COVID-19 vaccine. Germline values: CDR1 MGHRA, CDR2 YSYEKL. V was cut by 0 bases and J by 2 bases, with 8 bases left in between. The CDR3 extends over 14 amino acids. Study outcomes and limitations: Recipients of AZD1222 seropositive at baseline numbered only five or six. Clonal diversity was possibly underestimated, and white British individuals and females predominated among donors.

Repertoires were generated with immunoSEQ multiplex PCR, while TCRdb's copy carries only in-frame clones and drops some. Counted here are over 120,000 clones, nearly 95% occurring once; the ten biggest clones make up about 5.1%. This clone was seen a few times. Its antigen is still unknown. The rearrangement joins TRBV4-1 to TRBJ2-7, with D maybe TRBD2 (6 bases). The source of this sequence is an adult in good health. The input for sequencing was peripheral blood, taken on day 0 of AZD1222 vaccination. CDR3 region: CASSQDGEAYEQYF. As DNA, the CDR3 is TGCGCCAGCAGCCAAGATGGGGAGGCCTACGAGCAGTACTTC.